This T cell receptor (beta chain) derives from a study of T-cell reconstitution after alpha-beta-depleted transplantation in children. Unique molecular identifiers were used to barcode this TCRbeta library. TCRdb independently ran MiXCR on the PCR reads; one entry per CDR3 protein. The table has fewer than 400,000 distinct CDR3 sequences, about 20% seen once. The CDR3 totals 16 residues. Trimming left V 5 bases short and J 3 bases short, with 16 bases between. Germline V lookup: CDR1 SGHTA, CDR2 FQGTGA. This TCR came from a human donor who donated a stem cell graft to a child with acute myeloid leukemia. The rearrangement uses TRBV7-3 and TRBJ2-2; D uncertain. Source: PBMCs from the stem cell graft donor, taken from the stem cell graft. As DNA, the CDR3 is TGTGCCAGCAGCCTAAATGGTGGAGAAGACACCGGGGAGCTGTTTTTT. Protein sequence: CASSLNGGEDTGELFF.